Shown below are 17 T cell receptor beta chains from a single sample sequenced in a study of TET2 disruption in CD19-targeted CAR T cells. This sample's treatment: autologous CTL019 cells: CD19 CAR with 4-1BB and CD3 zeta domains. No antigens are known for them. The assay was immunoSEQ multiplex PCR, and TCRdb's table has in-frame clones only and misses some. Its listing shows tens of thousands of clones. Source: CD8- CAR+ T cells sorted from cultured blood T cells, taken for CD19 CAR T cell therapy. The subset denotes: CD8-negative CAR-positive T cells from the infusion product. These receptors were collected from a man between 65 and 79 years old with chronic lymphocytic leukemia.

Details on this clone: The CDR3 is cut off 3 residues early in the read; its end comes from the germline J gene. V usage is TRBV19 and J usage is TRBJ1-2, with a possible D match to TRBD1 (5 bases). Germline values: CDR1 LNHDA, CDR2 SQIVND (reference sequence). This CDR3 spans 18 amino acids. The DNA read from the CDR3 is TGTGCCAGTAGTTTGGGGACTAGCGGGGGTGACCTTTACAATGAC. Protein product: CASSLGTSGGDLYND. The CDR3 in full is CASSLGTSGGDLYNDYTF.

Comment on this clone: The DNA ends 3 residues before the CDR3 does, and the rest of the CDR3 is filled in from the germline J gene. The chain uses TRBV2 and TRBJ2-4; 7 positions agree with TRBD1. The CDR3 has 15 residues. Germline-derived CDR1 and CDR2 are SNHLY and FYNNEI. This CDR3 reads CASNPLTGDGETQYF. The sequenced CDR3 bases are TGTGCCAGCAACCCCCTAACAGGGGACGGAGAGACT.

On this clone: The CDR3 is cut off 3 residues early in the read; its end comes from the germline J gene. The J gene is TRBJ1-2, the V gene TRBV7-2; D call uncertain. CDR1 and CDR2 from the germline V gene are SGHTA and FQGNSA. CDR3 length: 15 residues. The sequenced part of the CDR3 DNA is TGTGCCAGCAGCCTCGGTGGTAGCGGGGTTTACGAC. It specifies CASSLGGSGVYD. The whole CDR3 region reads CASSLGGSGVYDYTF.

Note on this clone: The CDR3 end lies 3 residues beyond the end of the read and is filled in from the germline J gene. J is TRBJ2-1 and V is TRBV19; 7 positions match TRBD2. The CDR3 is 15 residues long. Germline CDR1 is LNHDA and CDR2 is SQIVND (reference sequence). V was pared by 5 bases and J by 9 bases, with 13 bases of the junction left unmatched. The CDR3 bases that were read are TGTGCCAGTAGTCCTCAGGGAGGGGTCGAGGGTGAG. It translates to CASSPQGGVEGE. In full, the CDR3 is CASSPQGGVEGEQFF.

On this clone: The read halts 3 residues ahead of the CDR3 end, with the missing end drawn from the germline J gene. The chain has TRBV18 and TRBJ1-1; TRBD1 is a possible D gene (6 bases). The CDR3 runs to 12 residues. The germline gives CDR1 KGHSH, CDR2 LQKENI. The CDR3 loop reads CASSPSGAEAFF. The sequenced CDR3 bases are TGTGCCAGCTCACCATCAGGGGCCGAG. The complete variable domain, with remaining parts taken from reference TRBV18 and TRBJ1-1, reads NAGVMQNPRHLVRRRGQEARLRCSPMKGHSHVYWYRQLPEEGLKFMVYLQKENIIDESGMPKERFSAEFPKEGPSILRIQQVVRGDSAAYFCASSPSGAEAFFGQGTRLTVV.

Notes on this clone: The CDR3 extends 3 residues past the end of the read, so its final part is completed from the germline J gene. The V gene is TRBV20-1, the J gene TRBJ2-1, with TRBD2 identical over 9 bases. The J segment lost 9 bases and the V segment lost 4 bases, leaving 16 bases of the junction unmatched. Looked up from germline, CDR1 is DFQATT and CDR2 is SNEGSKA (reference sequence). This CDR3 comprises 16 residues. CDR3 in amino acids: CSAILSVAGAGVEQFF. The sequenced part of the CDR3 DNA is TGCAGTGCTATTTTATCGGTAGCGGGGGCCGGGGTTGAG.

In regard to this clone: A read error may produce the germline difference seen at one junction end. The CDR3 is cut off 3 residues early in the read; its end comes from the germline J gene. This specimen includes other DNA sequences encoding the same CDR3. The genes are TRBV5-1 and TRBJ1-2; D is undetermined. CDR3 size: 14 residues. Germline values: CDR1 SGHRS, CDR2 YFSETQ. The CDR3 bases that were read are TGCGCCAGCAGCTTGGACCCCTCCAGTGATGGT. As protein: CASSLDPSSDG. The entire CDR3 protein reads CASSLDPSSDGYTF.

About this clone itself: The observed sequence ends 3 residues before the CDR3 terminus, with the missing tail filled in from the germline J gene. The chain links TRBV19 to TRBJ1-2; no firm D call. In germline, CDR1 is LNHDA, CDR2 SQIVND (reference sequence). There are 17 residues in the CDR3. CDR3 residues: CASSITTSGGVSYDYTF. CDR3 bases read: TGTGCCAGTAGTATAACCACTAGCGGCGGTGTCTCCTACGAC.

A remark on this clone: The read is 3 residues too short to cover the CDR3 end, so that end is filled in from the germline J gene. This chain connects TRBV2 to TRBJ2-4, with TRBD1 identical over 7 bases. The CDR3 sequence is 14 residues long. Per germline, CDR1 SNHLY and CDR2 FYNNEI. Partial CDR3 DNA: TGTGCCAGCAACCTACAGGGGAGCCAAGAGACT. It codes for CASNLQGSQET. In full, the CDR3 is CASNLQGSQETQYF.

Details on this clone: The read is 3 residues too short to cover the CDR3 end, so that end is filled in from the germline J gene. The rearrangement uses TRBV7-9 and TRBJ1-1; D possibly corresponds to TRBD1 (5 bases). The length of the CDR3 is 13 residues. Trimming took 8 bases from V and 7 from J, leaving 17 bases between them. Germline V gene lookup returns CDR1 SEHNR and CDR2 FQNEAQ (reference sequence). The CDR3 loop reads CASGPPGQGEAFF. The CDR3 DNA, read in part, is TGTGCCAGCGGCCCTCCGGGCCAGGGTGAA. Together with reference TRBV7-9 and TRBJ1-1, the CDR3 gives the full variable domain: DTGVSQNPRHKITKRGQNVTFRCDPISEHNRLYWYRQTLGQGPEFLTYFQNEAQLEKSRLLSDRFSAERPKGSFSTLEIQRTEQGDSAMYLCASGPPGQGEAFFGQGTRLTVV.

The part of the CDR3 DNA that was read is TGTGCCAGCAGCCCCGGGACAGAAGGT. Its protein product is CASSPGTEG. The complete CDR3 protein is CASSPGTEGQYF. This chain links TRBV5-5 with TRBJ2-4; the match to TRBD1 covers 7 bases. The read finishes 3 residues shy of the CDR3 end, and the germline J gene is used to complete it. Looked up from germline, CDR1 is SGHKS and CDR2 is YYEKEE (reference sequence). CDR3 length: 12 residues.

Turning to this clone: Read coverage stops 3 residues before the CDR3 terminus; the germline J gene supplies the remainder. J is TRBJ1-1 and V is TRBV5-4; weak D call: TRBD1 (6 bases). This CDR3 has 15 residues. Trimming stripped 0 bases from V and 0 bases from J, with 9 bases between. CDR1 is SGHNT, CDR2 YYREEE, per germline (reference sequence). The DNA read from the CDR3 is TGTGCCAGCAGCTTGGCAGGGGTCATGAACACTGAA. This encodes CASSLAGVMNTE. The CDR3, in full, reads CASSLAGVMNTEAFF.

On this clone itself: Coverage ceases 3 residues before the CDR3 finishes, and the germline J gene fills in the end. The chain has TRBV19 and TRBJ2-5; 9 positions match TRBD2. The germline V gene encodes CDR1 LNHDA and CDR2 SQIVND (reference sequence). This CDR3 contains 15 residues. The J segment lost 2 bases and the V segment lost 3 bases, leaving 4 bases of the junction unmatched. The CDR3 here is CASSMASGVQETQYF. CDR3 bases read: TGTGCCAGTAGTATGGCTAGCGGGGTTCAAGAGACC.

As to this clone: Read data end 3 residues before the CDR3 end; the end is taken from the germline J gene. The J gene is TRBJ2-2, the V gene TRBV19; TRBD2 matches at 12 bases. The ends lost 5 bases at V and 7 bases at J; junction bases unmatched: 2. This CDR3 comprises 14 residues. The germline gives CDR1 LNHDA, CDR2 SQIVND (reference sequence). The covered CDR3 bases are TGTGCCAGTAGTGGACTAGCGGGGATCGGGGAG. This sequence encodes CASSGLAGIGE. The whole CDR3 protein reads CASSGLAGIGELFF.

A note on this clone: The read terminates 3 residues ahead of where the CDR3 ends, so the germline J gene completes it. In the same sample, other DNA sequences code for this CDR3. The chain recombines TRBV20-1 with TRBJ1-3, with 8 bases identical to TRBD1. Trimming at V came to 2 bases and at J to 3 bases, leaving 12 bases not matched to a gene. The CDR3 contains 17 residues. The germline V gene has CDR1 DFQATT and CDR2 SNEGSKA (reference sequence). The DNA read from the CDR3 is TGCAGTGCTAGATCGTGGGGACAGGTTCCCCGTGGAAACACC. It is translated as CSARSWGQVPRGNT. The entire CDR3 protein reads CSARSWGQVPRGNTIYF.

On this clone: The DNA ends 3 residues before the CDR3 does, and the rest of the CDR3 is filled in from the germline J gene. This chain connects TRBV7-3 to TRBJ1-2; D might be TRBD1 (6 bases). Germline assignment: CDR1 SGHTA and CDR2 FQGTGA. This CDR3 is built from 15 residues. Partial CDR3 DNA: TGTGCCAGCAGCCCAGATGGGACAACGAGTGGTCGC. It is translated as CASSPDGTTSGR. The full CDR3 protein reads CASSPDGTTSGRYTF.

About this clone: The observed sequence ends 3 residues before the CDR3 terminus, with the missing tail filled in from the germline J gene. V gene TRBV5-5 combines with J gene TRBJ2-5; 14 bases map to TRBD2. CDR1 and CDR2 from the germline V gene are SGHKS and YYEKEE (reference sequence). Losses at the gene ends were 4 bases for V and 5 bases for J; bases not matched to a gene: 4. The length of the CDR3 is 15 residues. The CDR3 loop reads CASSPGLAGVETQYF. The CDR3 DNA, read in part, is TGTGCCAGCAGCCCGGGACTAGCGGGGGTTGAGACC. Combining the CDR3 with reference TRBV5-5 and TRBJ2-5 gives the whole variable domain DAGVTQSPTHLIKTRGQQVTLRCSPISGHKSVSWYQQVLGQGPQFIFQYYEKEERGRGNFPDRFSARQFPNYSSELNVNALLLGDSALYLCASSPGLAGVETQYFGPGTRLLVL.